Listed below are T cell receptor beta chains from one sample, sequenced in a study of T cells in Graves' hyperthyroidism and ophthalmopathy. One entry per CDR3 protein results from TCRdb running MiXCR on the multiplex PCR reads. The sample has about 510,000 distinct CDR3 sequences; 35% to 50% are singletons. Material for sequencing was peripheral blood or thyroid tissue (not recorded which). The receptors shown here come from an adult woman with Graves' disease, either hyperthyroidism or ophthalmopathy (not recorded which). Both conserved end residues are part of each CDR3. D genes are given only for firm matches. Not all rows give a size; the values are once, few, many and, for expanded clones, a class.

clone_size	d_call	v_call	j_call	cdr3_aa	cdr3_nt
many	TRBD1	TRBV20-1	TRBJ1-2	CSARQGAGGYTF	TGCAGTGCTAGACAGGGGGCGGGTGGCTACACCTTC
many	-	TRBV11-2	TRBJ2-2	CASSFTGTGELFF	TGTGCCAGCAGCTTCACAGGGACCGGGGAGCTGTTTTTT
many	TRBD1	TRBV2	TRBJ1-1	CASTWTGPTTEAFF	TGTGCCAGCACTTGGACAGGGCCCACCACTGAAGCTTTCTTT
-	-	TRBV10-3	TRBJ1-1	CAIRQGGGPSTEAFF	TGTGCCATCAGACAGGGTGGGGGTCCCAGCACTGAAGCTTTCTTT
many	-	TRBV20-1	TRBJ2-7	CSARVGVHEQYF	TGCAGTGCTAGGGTGGGAGTCCACGAGCAGTACTTC
-	-	TRBV29-1	TRBJ1-1	CSVERTANTEAFF	TGCAGCGTTGAACGGACAGCGAACACTGAAGCTTTCTTT
many	-	TRBV2	TRBJ1-2	CASSDRDSIDYGYTF	TGTGCCAGCAGTGACAGGGACTCTATCGACTATGGCTACACCTTC
few	-	TRBV29-1	TRBJ1-6	CSVEGGDDSPLHF	TGCAGCGTTGAGGGCGGGGACGATTCACCCCTCCACTTT
many	TRBD2	TRBV24-1	TRBJ2-2	CATSTAGGGTGELFF	TGTGCCACCAGCACAGCGGGAGGAGGTACCGGGGAGCTGTTTTTT
-	-	TRBV10-1	TRBJ1-1	CASSEDGVRTEAFF	TGCGCCAGCAGTGAAGATGGTGTCCGCACTGAGGCTTTCTTT
-	TRBD1	TRBV7-2	TRBJ2-7	CASSLATGGTVYEQYF	TGTGCCAGCAGCTTAGCGACAGGGGGAACAGTGTACGAGCAGTACTTC
many	-	TRBV6-5	TRBJ1-2	CASSQRQAYGYTF	TGTGCCAGCAGCCAGAGACAGGCCTATGGCTACACCTTC
many	-	TRBV6-6	TRBJ2-5	CASTSRVGGEAQYF	TGTGCCAGCACCTCCCGGGTTGGCGGAGAGGCCCAGTACTTC
-	-	TRBV25-1	TRBJ2-7	CASSQHRRDPSSYEQYF	TGTGCCAGCAGCCAACACCGCCGGGACCCGAGCTCCTACGAGCAGTACTTC
few	TRBD1	TRBV10-3	TRBJ1-2	CASSSSGQGIPYGYTF	TGTGCCAGCAGTTCCTCGGGACAGGGGATCCCCTATGGCTACACCTTC
-	TRBD1	TRBV29-1	TRBJ1-6	CSARTGLPNSPLHF	TGCAGCGCAAGGACAGGGCTCCCGAATTCACCCCTCCACTTT
-	-	TRBV25-1	TRBJ1-6	CASTVRDINSPLHF	TGTGCCAGCACCGTACGGGACATTAATTCACCCCTCCACTTT
-	TRBD2	TRBV7-3	TRBJ2-5	CASSLMGGPTTSGDQETQYF	TGTGCCAGCAGCTTAATGGGGGGCCCCACGACTAGCGGGGATCAAGAGACCCAGTACTTC
few	-	TRBV7-2	TRBJ1-1	CASTAGRGGEAFF	TGTGCCAGCACCGCGGGGAGGGGCGGGGAAGCTTTCTTT
many	-	TRBV12-3/TRBV12-4	TRBJ1-1	CASNAGDSNTEAFF	TGTGCCAGCAATGCAGGGGATTCGAACACTGAAGCTTTCTTT
-	-	TRBV7-3	TRBJ2-5	CASSLGGLVGYQETQYF	TGTGCCAGCAGCTTAGGTGGATTGGTGGGCTACCAAGAGACCCAGTACTTC
many	-	TRBV14	TRBJ1-2	CASSQVAGEHYGYTF	TGTGCCAGCAGCCAAGTCGCAGGGGAACACTATGGCTACACCTTC
-	TRBD2	TRBV7-6	TRBJ2-5	CASSPQLAGLAKETQYF	TGTGCCAGCAGCCCCCAATTAGCGGGACTTGCTAAAGAGACCCAGTACTTC